This TCR beta chain was captured by sequencing in a study of T cell repertoires in cytomegalovirus infection. Study-level background: Shared public TCR beta signatures pointed to both CMV infection and a matching HLA type. Overall study results and limits: The study found HLA-C-restricted CMV-specific TCR beta clonotypes dominating the ex vivo response.

TCRdb called the reads again in MiXCR, with one record for every CDR3 protein. The data show roughly 800,000 distinct CDR3 sequences, 29% seen once. Worth noting for this clonotype: The antigen remains unidentified.

This sequence originates from a human donor in good health (CMV status not recorded). Some clones in this sample may be carry-over from other donors' samples. This specimen was cultured CD8+ T cells from PBMCs, taken from culture after CMV antigen stimulation.

This CDR3 reads CASSLGYGGVTDTQYF. The CDR3 DNA reads TGTGCCAGCAGCTTAGGGTACGGGGGGGTCACAGATACGCAGTATTTT. This chain links TRBV7-9 with TRBJ2-3, with 8 bases identical to TRBD2. V was clipped by 1 base and J by 2 bases; unmatched bases: 5. The CDR3 is 16 amino acids. In germline, CDR1 is SEHNR, CDR2 FQNEAQ (reference sequence).